The TCR beta chain under discussion was sequenced for a study of PD-1 blockade in classical Hodgkin lymphoma. Study-level information: Administration of nivolumab to patients was at 3 mg/kg intravenously every 2 weeks. General observations from the study: A reduction in baseline TCR diversity was reportedly seen in newly diagnosed patients relative to healthy donors.

As to time point: cycle 4 day 1 (C4D1), after 6 weeks of nivolumab. Brentuximab vedotin exposure varied, and every patient relapsed after autologous stem cell transplantation. Repertoires were generated with immunoSEQ multiplex PCR, while TCRdb's copy carries only in-frame clones and drops some. The data hold about 90,000 clones, with 90% observed a single time. With regard to this clone: The antigen is not known.

The V gene's germline CDR1 is LGHNA and CDR2 YSLEER. V gave up 3 bases and J gave up 5 bases; unmatched junction bases: 4. The CDR3 runs 16 residues. This chain links TRBV4-3 with TRBJ2-3; TRBD2 matches 14 bases. The receptor comes from a human donor with classical Hodgkin lymphoma. Sequencing used peripheral blood mononuclear cells (PBMCs), obtained before the fourth cycle of nivolumab. CDR3 protein: CASSHQTSGGEDTQYF. The CDR3 DNA sequence: TGCGCCAGCAGCCACCAGACTAGCGGGGGGGAAGATACGCAGTATTTT.